The 10 T cell receptor beta chains below come from one sample, sequenced in a study of blood T cell repertoires in COVID-19. Sequenced by immunoSEQ multiplex PCR; TCRdb stores in-frame clones only, minus some. The sample shows about 370,000 clones, 75% to 90% of them seen only once. Material for sequencing was PBMCs or T cells enriched from blood (not recorded which). These TCRs come from a young man who had recovered from COVID-19.

V and J are TRBV7-3 and TRBJ1-2; D is possibly TRBD1 (6 bases). CDR3 size: 16 residues. Germline V CDR1 and CDR2: SGHTA, FQGTGA. V was trimmed by 5 bases and J by 0 bases, leaving 16 bases between them. The CDR3 region is CASSPTPGGSNYGYTF. The DNA for the CDR3 is TGTGCCAGCAGCCCTACCCCGGGGGGCTCTAACTATGGCTACACCTTC.

The CDR3 is CSVEGTGGYEQYF. The CDR3 nucleotides read TGCAGCGTTGAGGGGACAGGGGGCTACGAGCAGTACTTC. The chain joins TRBV29-1 to TRBJ2-7; 11 nucleotides align to TRBD1. CDR3 length: 13 amino acids. Per the germline V gene, CDR1 is SQVTM and CDR2 is ANQGSEA. The ends lost 3 bases at V and 3 bases at J; junction bases unmatched: 1.

The rearrangement joins TRBV19 to TRBJ1-5, with 9 bases identical to TRBD1. The CDR3 covers 16 residues. From germline, CDR1 is LNHDA and CDR2 SQIVND (reference sequence). V was pared by 3 bases and J by 4 bases, with 7 bases of the junction left unmatched. The CDR3 DNA reads as TGTGCCAGTAGTATCGGGACAGGGATTCGTAATCAGCCCCAGCATTTT. Amino acids: CASSIGTGIRNQPQHF.

The V call is TRBV5-4, the J call TRBJ2-3; 9 bases match TRBD2. The CDR3 consists of 18 residues. With 0 bases clipped from V and 2 bases from J, the junction kept 10 bases outside the gene matches. In germline, CDR1 is SGHNT, CDR2 YYREEE (reference sequence). The CDR3 loop reads CASSLGIGGLAITDTQYF. The CDR3 DNA reads TGTGCCAGCAGCTTGGGAATAGGGGGACTAGCAATCACAGATACGCAGTATTTT.

This rearrangement joins TRBV12-3 or TRBV12-4 to TRBJ1-6, with 9 bases identical to TRBD1. The CDR3 has 13 amino acids. V trimming: 10 bases; J trimming: 7 bases; junction bases outside the gene matches: 5. Here the CDR3 DNA reads TGTGCCATTACCGACAGGGGGAATTCACCCCTCCACTTT. This translates into CAITDRGNSPLHF.

The chain carries TRBV28 and TRBJ2-6; tentative D call: TRBD2 (5 bases). V lost 2 bases to trimming and J lost 0 bases, with 8 bases between them. The CDR3 consists of 16 residues. Germline-derived CDR1 and CDR2 are MDHEN and SYDVKM. CDR3 coding DNA: TGTGCCAGCAGTTTAGACTATATCTCTGGGGCCAACGTCCTGACTTTC. Translated: CASSLDYISGANVLTF.

The chain joins TRBV2 to TRBJ2-7; 7 nucleotides agree with TRBD1. The ends lost 6 bases at V and 4 bases at J; junction bases unmatched: 9. This CDR3 comprises 14 residues. Germline V gene sequence: CDR1 SNHLY, CDR2 FYNNEI. DNA of the CDR3: TGTGCCAGCAGCATAGGGGGCGGTGTGTACGAGCAGTACTTC. Amino acids: CASSIGGGVYEQYF.

The chain has TRBV29-1 and TRBJ1-1; possibly TRBD1 for D (6 bases). This CDR3 comprises 13 residues. V was pared by 7 bases and J by 0 bases, with 12 bases between. Per the germline V gene, CDR1 is SQVTM and CDR2 is ANQGSEA. The CDR3 coding sequence is TGCAGCGCTTTGGACAGAATGAACACTGAAGCTTTCTTT. Translated: CSALDRMNTEAFF.

V and J are TRBV18 and TRBJ2-3; TRBD2 matches at 7 bases. The length of the CDR3 is 15 residues. CDR1 KGHSH and CDR2 LQKENI come from the germline V gene. V trimming: 3 bases; J trimming: 2 bases; junction bases outside the gene matches: 5. The CDR3 sequence is CASSPGGGITDTQYF. The CDR3 DNA sequence: TGTGCCAGCTCACCGGGCGGGGGTATCACAGATACGCAGTATTTT.

The chain carries TRBV12-3 or TRBV12-4 and TRBJ2-2; no definite D call. V gave up 4 bases and J gave up 6 bases, with 6 bases separating them. CDR3 size: 12 residues. CDR3 bases: TGTGCCAGCAGTTCCTCCCCCGGGGAGCTGTTTTTT. It translates to CASSSSPGELFF.